One and the same sample provided the 8 T cell receptor beta chains below, sequenced in a study of beta chain features in type 1 diabetes. Expressed TCRB transcripts were sequenced because the entire RNA isolate underwent reverse transcription. Data came from immunoSEQ multiplex PCR; TCRdb stores just in-frame clones and leaves some out. The sample has about 350,000 clones, around 20% seen once. Sequences were obtained from naive CD4+ T cells from blood. All receptors derive from a woman under 30 in good health.

This clone has more than one count but fewer than ten. This chain links TRBV7-3 with TRBJ2-6, with 9 bases identical to TRBD1. V gave up 1 base and J gave up 1 base; unmatched junction bases: 8. Germline V lookup: CDR1 SGHTA, CDR2 FQGTGA. The CDR3 has 19 amino acids. CDR3 bases: TGTGCCAGCAGCTTAAGGGGCGGGACAGGGACTTCTGGGGCCAACGTCCTGACTTTC. This translates into CASSLRGGTGTSGANVLTF.

The chain uses TRBV7-2 and TRBJ1-2; a weak D match, TRBD1 (5 bases). This CDR3 has 15 residues. The V end was cut by 2 bases, the J end by 3 bases, with 13 bases between. CDR1 is SGHTA and CDR2 is FQGNSA in the germline V gene. CDR3 nucleotide sequence: TGTGCCAGCAGCTTAACTACCGGGGGACACTATGGCTACACCTTC. This encodes CASSLTTGGHYGYTF.

CDR3 sequence: CASRSSSGANVLTF. For the CDR3, the DNA is TGTGCCAGCAGATCGTCCTCTGGGGCCAACGTCCTGACTTTC. This chain uses TRBV5-6 with TRBJ2-6; no definite D call. V was shortened by 5 bases and J by 0 bases, with 6 bases between the two germline ends. Germline lookup yields CDR1 SGHDT and CDR2 YYEEEE. This CDR3 is 14 amino acids long.

V usage is TRBV25-1 and J usage is TRBJ1-1; no definite D call. The V and J ends lost 1 base and 1 base respectively, with 7 bases between them. The CDR3 contains 14 residues. Germline V gene sequence: CDR1 MGHDK, CDR2 SYGVNS. The CDR3 DNA follows: TGTGCCAGCAGTGAATCACAGCAGAACACTGAAGCTTTCTTT. Translation: CASSESQQNTEAFF.

This clone was picked up a small number of times. V and J are TRBV30 and TRBJ2-1; 10 positions match TRBD2. Germline V gives CDR1 GTSNPN, CDR2 SVGIG (reference sequence). This CDR3 has 13 residues. J was trimmed by 10 bases and V by 5 bases; bases with no gene match: 8. The CDR3 sequence: CAWGLAGAGEQFF. CDR3 DNA: TGTGCCTGGGGCCTAGCGGGAGCTGGAGAGCAGTTCTTC. The full variable domain, in which reference TRBV30 and TRBJ2-1 provide the parts outside the CDR3, is SQTIHQWPATLVQPVGSPLSLECTVEGTSNPNLYWYRQAAGRGLQLLFYSVGIGQISSEVPQNLSASRPQDRQFILSSKKLLLSDSGFYLCAWGLAGAGEQFFGPGTRLTVL.

As to this clone: The sample carries other DNA sequences with the same CDR3. The chain is built from TRBV2 and TRBJ1-1, with 7 nucleotides matching TRBD1. J lost 2 bases, V lost 5 bases, and 2 bases had no gene match. CDR1 is SNHLY, CDR2 FYNNEI, per germline. This CDR3 has 13 residues. Written as DNA, the CDR3 is TGTGCCAGCAGTCGACAGGGAAACACTGAAGCTTTCTTT. Translation gives CASSRQGNTEAFF.

The chain recombines TRBV29-1 with TRBJ2-2, with D possibly matching TRBD1 (7 bases). Germline V gene lookup returns CDR1 SQVTM and CDR2 ANQGSEA. The CDR3 is made up of 19 amino acids. V shed 3 bases and J shed 0 bases, with 23 bases lying between them. This chain's CDR3 is CSVEKAGTAGTANTGELFF. The CDR3 DNA reads TGCAGCGTTGAGAAGGCGGGGACAGCTGGCACCGCGAACACCGGGGAGCTGTTTTTT.

This sequence joins TRBV13 and TRBJ2-3; TRBD2 matches 11 bases. The CDR3 has 17 residues. V shed 4 bases, J shed 1 base, and the junction held 7 bases outside the gene matches. CDR1 is PRHDT and CDR2 is FYEKMQ in the germline V gene (reference sequence). This chain's CDR3 is CASSSSPGLAGTDTQYF. DNA of the CDR3: TGTGCCAGCAGCTCCTCTCCGGGACTAGCGGGCACAGATACGCAGTATTTT.